Presented here are 14 T cell receptor beta chains from one specimen sequenced in a study of T cell repertoires in ileal Crohn's disease. This table comes from immunoSEQ multiplex PCR, and its TCRdb copy is limited to in-frame clones, with some not included. Counted here are 2,300 or so clones, 93% occurring once; the ten biggest clones make up about 4%. Regarding time point: inflamed ileum from the surgical specimen. Sequenced input: ileal tissue. The receptor set was obtained from an adult with Crohn's disease.

The chain has TRBV18 and TRBJ1-1; the match to TRBD1 covers 7 bases. The CDR3 runs 15 residues. Germline V lookup: CDR1 KGHSH, CDR2 LQKENI. The J segment lost 2 bases and the V segment lost 5 bases, leaving 8 bases of the junction unmatched. CDR3 residues: CASSEQTGRNTEAFF. In DNA form, the CDR3 reads TGTGCCAGCTCAGAACAGACAGGGCGAAACACTGAAGCTTTCTTT.

This chain links TRBV5-1 with TRBJ1-6; 7 bases line up with TRBD1. The CDR3 length is 15 residues. J gave up 5 bases and V 2 bases, and 4 bases lay outside the gene matches. From germline, CDR1 is SGHRS and CDR2 YFSETQ. CDR3 coding DNA: TGCGCCAGCAGCTTCAATGACAGGGATAATTCACCCCTCCACTTT. Translated: CASSFNDRDNSPLHF.

The sample holds a few counts of this clone. This chain connects TRBV5-4 to TRBJ2-1; D unresolved. The V gene lost 3 bases and the J gene lost 8 bases, with 12 bases spanning the gap. Germline-derived CDR1 and CDR2 are SGHNT and YYREEE (reference sequence). CDR3 length: 13 residues. The chain's CDR3 is CASSYRPGDEQFF. The CDR3, as DNA: TGTGCCAGCAGCTACCGACCTGGGGATGAGCAGTTCTTC.

The genes are TRBV30 and TRBJ1-5; TRBD1 is a possible D gene (5 bases). This CDR3 comprises 15 residues. Germline loops: CDR1 GTSNPN, CDR2 SVGIG (reference sequence). The ends were cut back, 4 bases at V and 1 base at J, with 14 bases in the middle. CDR3 DNA sequence: TGTGCCTGGAATGGACCGGGGCTAAGCAATCAGCCCCAGCATTTT. It codes for CAWNGPGLSNQPQHF.

Concerning this clone itself: The junction does not match germline at one end; this may be a read error. V and J are TRBV14 and TRBJ2-3; TRBD2 is a possible D gene (6 bases). The CDR3 is made up of 16 amino acids. Germline V gives CDR1 SGHDN, CDR2 FVKESK. CDR3 DNA: TGTGCTAGCAGCTCTTGGGCTAGCGTAGGCACAGATACGCAGTATTTT. It specifies CASSSWASVGTDTQYF.

The rearrangement uses TRBV2 and TRBJ1-5, with no clear D. Trimming stripped 3 bases from V and 0 bases from J, with 9 bases between. The CDR3 spans 15 residues. Germline V gene sequence: CDR1 SNHLY, CDR2 FYNNEI. CDR3 DNA sequence: TGTGCCAGCAGTGATATCTGGGATAGCAATCAGCCCCAGCATTTT. Protein product: CASSDIWDSNQPQHF. The whole variable domain, remainder taken from reference TRBV2 and TRBJ1-5, is EPEVTQTPSHQVTQMGQEVILRCVPISNHLYFYWYRQILGQKVEFLVSFYNNEISEKSEIFDDQFSVERPDGSNFTLKIRSTKLEDSAMYFCASSDIWDSNQPQHFGDGTRLSIL.

This sequence joins TRBV7-8 and TRBJ2-3; TRBD2 agrees at 16 bases. The germline V gene has CDR1 SGHVS and CDR2 FQNEAQ. Losses at the gene ends were 4 bases for V and 9 bases for J; bases not matched to a gene: 10. This CDR3 has 17 amino acids. CDR3 amino acids: CASSSTGTSGGADTQYF. The DNA of the CDR3 is TGTGCCAGCAGCTCAACTGGGACTAGCGGGGGGGCCGACACGCAGTATTTT.

The chain has TRBV11-3 and TRBJ2-7; 7 bases are a match to TRBD1. This CDR3 has 17 amino acids. J was trimmed by 5 bases and V by 5 bases; bases with no gene match: 18. CDR1 is SGHNT and CDR2 is YENEEA in the germline V gene. In nucleotides, the CDR3 is TGTGCCAGCAGCCGGTTCTTTGGGCAGGGGGTCGGTCACGAGCAGTACTTC. This codes for CASSRFFGQGVGHEQYF.

The table lists this clone with a count of one. The chain is built from TRBV27 and TRBJ2-7; 7 positions match TRBD2. J was trimmed by 6 bases and V by 11 bases; bases with no gene match: 16. Germline V lookup: CDR1 MNHEY, CDR2 SMNVEV (reference sequence). CDR3 length equals 14 residues. This CDR3 is CACKARVLAVEQYF. CDR3 DNA sequence: TGTGCCTGCAAGGCCCGGGTCCTAGCGGTCGAGCAGTACTTC.

This sequence joins TRBV27 and TRBJ2-1, with 7 bases aligning to TRBD2. V trimming: 4 bases; J trimming: 9 bases; junction bases outside the gene matches: 18. This CDR3 has 17 amino acids. Germline assignment: CDR1 MNHEY and CDR2 SMNVEV (reference sequence). CDR3 amino acids: CASSSLKWAGVAGEQFF. The DNA of the CDR3 is TGTGCCAGCAGTTCCCTCAAATGGGCGGGAGTCGCGGGTGAGCAGTTCTTC.

The chain links TRBV10-3 to TRBJ1-1; tentative D call: TRBD1 (6 bases). Trimming stripped 6 bases from V and 1 base from J, with 9 bases between. Germline lookup yields CDR1 ENHRY and CDR2 SYGVKD. The CDR3 sequence is 13 residues long. This chain's CDR3 is CAISLQGNTEAFF. DNA of the CDR3: TGTGCCATCAGCTTACAGGGGAACACTGAAGCTTTCTTT.

This rearrangement joins TRBV6-6 to TRBJ1-5; D unresolved. The V end lost 6 bases, the J end lost 1 base, and 10 bases lay between the germline ends. Per germline, CDR1 MNHNY and CDR2 SVGAGI (reference sequence). The CDR3 is 14 residues long. The CDR3 sequence: CASRRPGSNQPQHF. The CDR3 nucleotides are TGTGCCAGCAGACGGCCGGGGAGCAATCAGCCCCAGCATTTT.

This clone was recorded only once. The chain employs TRBV5-4 and TRBJ2-5; 8 bases line up with TRBD2. Germline loops: CDR1 SGHNT, CDR2 YYREEE (reference sequence). After removal of 7 bases from V and 2 bases from J, the junction contained 7 bases not matched to a gene. The CDR3 spans 14 residues. As DNA, the CDR3 is TGTGCCAGCGGGAAGGGCGGGGGGCAAGAGACCCAGTACTTC. Translated, it gives CASGKGGGQETQYF.

The V and J genes are TRBV19 and TRBJ1-4; 7 bases line up with TRBD1. Trimming at V came to 5 bases and at J to 14 bases, leaving 17 bases not matched to a gene. The CDR3 has 15 residues. Germline CDR1 is LNHDA and CDR2 is SQIVND (reference sequence). CDR3 bases: TGTGCCAGTAGTCGATCGTCTCAATGGACAGGCGACCTGTTTTTT. The encoded protein is CASSRSSQWTGDLFF.